This T cell receptor beta chain appears in the sequencing data of a study of human T cells and chemical hapten exposure. At the level of the study: There were weekly diphenylcyclopropenone doses to the scalp for patients throughout the roughly 24-week study. Patch tests of 0.01% DPC on the upper back were read at 6 days.

Time point defined: patch test 2, 6 weeks after DPC sensitization. Regarding treatment: therapeutic diphenylcyclopropenone sensitization with weekly scalp DPC. Findings of the study overall: Compared to controls, expanded TCRs made significantly more large clusters of similar CDR3s.

At least ten counts were recorded for this clonotype. Its antigen remains unknown. The library gave individual cDNA molecules unique molecular identifiers. TCRdb analysed the RACE reads with MiXCR anew, one entry per CDR3 protein. The sample includes just over 350,000 distinct CDR3 sequences, about 6% of them seen just once. Sequencing used whole blood, obtained in connection with sensitization to the hapten diphenylcyclopropenone (DPC). This TCR came from a woman aged 18-29 years with alopecia areata. Some clones in this sample may be carry-over from other donors' samples.

CDR3 amino acids: CASSWTHTRDEQYF. As DNA, the CDR3 is TGCGCCAGCAGCTGGACTCACACTAGGGACGAGCAGTACTTC. The V gene is TRBV5-1, the J gene TRBJ2-7; possible D gene TRBD2, 5 bases. Germline CDR1 reads SGHRS; CDR2 reads YFSETQ. The CDR3 totals 14 residues. V was clipped by 3 bases and J by 5 bases, with 15 bases between them.